This record looks at one TCR beta chain sequence and its context. No antigen is known for it. No base quality information exists; no much larger clone differs at one position. These data originate in a study of radiotherapy plus CTLA-4 blockade in lung cancer (dated by TCRdb to the late 2010s). Concerning the study at large: Among the enrolled patients, about 19% had an objective response, and about 29% reached disease control.

Focal radiation therapy combined with CTLA-4 blockade (ipilimumab) was tested in patients with chemo-refractory metastatic non-small-cell lung cancer. The investigation overall reported the following: Increased serum interferon-beta after radiation, together with early dynamic changes in blood T cell clones, were reported to be the strongest predictors of response. After treatment with radiotherapy and ipilimumab, TCR clones that came from tumors expanded in the peripheral blood.

The germline V gene specifies SGHVS as CDR1 and FNYEAQ as CDR2. The junction carries 4 bases between V and J, which are trimmed by 0 bases and 4 bases respectively. The CDR3 goes from the cysteine to the phenylalanine over 13 residues. The read is trimmed to its CDR3 DNA, 39 bases read in frame from base 1. Library preparation used the immunoSEQ multiplex PCR assay. Held by TCRdb, this immuneACCESS table contains in-frame sequences only and omits some clones. Under half of the omission traces to an unresolved V gene where checked; the cause of the rest is unknown. The sample contains 39,000 or so clones, about 80% of them found a single time. The ten largest clones take up 8.9% of the sample.

The chain was built from TRBV7-6 and TRBJ1-3; the D gene assignment is ambiguous. This material consisted of peripheral blood, taken from a patient treated with radiotherapy plus ipilimumab. This receptor was taken from a human donor with non-small cell lung cancer who had stable disease on radiotherapy plus ipilimumab. The CDR3: CASSLAQGNTIYF. The DNA is as follows: TGTGCCAGCAGCTTAGCGCAGGGAAACACCATATATTTT.